Following are 20 T cell receptor beta chains from one sample sequenced in a study of spatial heterogeneity in lung cancer. Study observations and caveats: The number of expanded tumor alpha and beta chains correlated with mutation number.

Antigens for these TCRs are unknown. One entry per CDR3 protein results from TCRdb running MiXCR on the 5' RACE reads. The table has about 9,800 distinct CDR3 sequences, roughly half seen once. Time point given: sample taken at primary tumor resection. Sequences were derived from lung tumor tissue, sampled at surgery. The source of these receptors is a female donor with early-stage non-small cell lung cancer.

This chain joins TRBV5-4 and TRBJ1-2; 9 nucleotides match TRBD1. V lost 2 bases, J lost 8 bases, and 10 bases stayed unmatched. Germline V gene lookup returns CDR1 SGHNT and CDR2 YYREEE (reference sequence). The CDR3 has 15 residues. The CDR3 region is CASSFPGQGFHGYTF. The CDR3 bases are TGTGCCAGCAGCTTTCCGGGACAGGGCTTTCACGGCTACACCTTC. Filled out from reference TRBV5-4 and TRBJ1-2, the complete variable domain reads ETGVTQSPTHLIKTRGQQVTLRCSSQSGHNTVSWYQQALGQGPQFIFQYYREEENGRGNFPPRFSGLQFPNYSSELNVNALELDDSALYLCASSFPGQGFHGYTFGSGTRLTVV.

This chain joins TRBV7-8 and TRBJ2-3; D is unresolved. The CDR3 totals 14 residues. The germline CDR1 and CDR2 sequences are SGHVS and FQNEAQ. Trimming stripped 2 bases from V and 0 bases from J, with 6 bases between. The chain's CDR3 is CASSLLYSTDTQYF. The CDR3 DNA follows: TGTGCCAGCAGCTTATTATATAGCACAGATACGCAGTATTTT.

This clonotype was detected only a few times. The gene calls are TRBV6-1 and TRBJ1-2; no clear D. V lost 4 bases and J lost 4, with 7 bases in between. The CDR3 consists of 12 residues. Germline V lookup: CDR1 MNHNS, CDR2 SASEGT. The CDR3: CASSGVPYGYTF. The CDR3 DNA follows: TGTGCCAGCAGTGGAGTGCCCTATGGCTACACCTTC.

This chain joins TRBV3-1 and TRBJ1-6, with D unclear. The germline V gene encodes CDR1 LGHDT and CDR2 YNNKEL (reference sequence). CDR3 length equals 12 residues. Deletions cut 3 bases from V and 11 bases from J, with 8 bases between. CDR3 loop: CASSHTGTPLHF. The DNA for the CDR3 is TGTGCCAGCAGCCATACCGGGACACCCCTCCACTTT.

This chain joins TRBV12-3 or TRBV12-4 and TRBJ2-2; D ambiguous. This CDR3 contains 13 residues. V lost 6 bases and J lost 5, with 10 bases in between. CDR3 in DNA: TGTGCCAGCAGGGGCCTGGGAACCGGGGAGCTGTTTTTT. This translates into CASRGLGTGELFF.

V gene TRBV7-2 combines with J gene TRBJ1-2; D gene unclear. The germline V gene has CDR1 SGHTA and CDR2 FQGNSA. Trimming cost V 3 bases and J 2 bases, with 16 bases left between them. This CDR3 is 16 amino acids long. The DNA for the CDR3 is TGTGCCAGCAGCTTTGATAGAGGACCGAGAAACTATGGCTACACCTTC. It yields the protein CASSFDRGPRNYGYTF.

The CDR3 region is CASSPHSGASYEQYF. The CDR3 DNA sequence: TGTGCCAGCAGCCCGCATAGCGGGGCTTCCTACGAGCAGTACTTC. The chain combines TRBV5-4 with TRBJ2-7; 8 bases map to TRBD2. The CDR3 is 15 amino acids. Germline CDR1 SGHNT, CDR2 YYREEE (reference sequence). J gave up 1 base and V 4 bases, and 7 bases lay outside the gene matches.

The chain is built from TRBV20-1 and TRBJ2-2, with 7 nucleotides matching TRBD2. Trimming took 2 bases from V and 5 from J; bases not matched to a gene: 11. The CDR3 contains 16 residues. CDR1 DFQATT and CDR2 SNEGSKA come from the germline V gene (reference sequence). CDR3 coding DNA: TGCAGTGCTAGAAATGTGGGCCAGGGAGGGACCGGGGAGCTGTTTTTT. This sequence encodes CSARNVGQGGTGELFF.

The rearrangement links TRBV2 to TRBJ1-5; D is uncertain. This CDR3 comprises 14 residues. CDR1 and CDR2 (germline): SNHLY, FYNNEI. Trimming left V 5 bases short and J 4 bases short, with 12 bases between. The CDR3 protein is CASSPGRFNQPQHF. DNA for the CDR3: TGTGCCAGCAGTCCCGGCAGGTTTAATCAGCCCCAGCATTTT.

J is TRBJ2-6 and V is TRBV12-3 or TRBV12-4; D not resolved. The CDR3 is 12 residues long. V dropped 6 bases and J dropped 11 bases, with 11 bases sitting between them. The CDR3 DNA sequence: TGTGCCAGCAGACCTGGGGAAGACGTCCTGACTTTC. Protein: CASRPGEDVLTF.

This chain links TRBV11-2 with TRBJ2-7; D remains ambiguous. Trimming took 5 bases from V and 5 from J, leaving 13 bases between them. This CDR3 region has 13 residues. Per the germline V gene, CDR1 is SGHAT and CDR2 is FQNNGV. The CDR3 coding sequence is TGTGCCAGCAGCACAATCCCGAACGACGAGCAGTACTTC. This encodes CASSTIPNDEQYF.

The chain has TRBV5-4 and TRBJ2-7; possible D gene TRBD1, 5 bases. The CDR3 has 14 residues. Trimming shortened V by 0 bases and J by 5 bases, and 12 bases separated the two germline ends. Germline assignment: CDR1 SGHNT and CDR2 YYREEE (reference sequence). CDR3: CASSLAAGSNEQYF. The CDR3 nucleotides read TGTGCCAGCAGCTTGGCGGCAGGGTCTAACGAGCAGTACTTC.

This chain links TRBV12-5 with TRBJ2-1; 8 bases map to TRBD1. CDR1 is LGHNT, CDR2 FRNRAP, per germline. V dropped 2 bases and J dropped 14; count of bases not matched to a gene: 5. The CDR3 is made up of 12 amino acids. CDR3 residues: CASGLITGGEFF. In nucleotides, the CDR3 is TGTGCTAGTGGTTTGATAACAGGGGGAGAGTTCTTC.

A few counts support this clonotype. The rearrangement links TRBV12-3 or TRBV12-4 to TRBJ2-1; a possible D gene is TRBD1 (6 bases). V lost 4 bases, J lost 8 bases, and 12 bases lay in between. The CDR3 sequence is 13 residues long. In DNA, the CDR3 is TGTGCCAGCAGTTACAGGGAACTCTATGAGCAGTTCTTC. This codes for CASSYRELYEQFF.

Within the sample, this clonotype is medium-sized (0.01 to 0.1%). V gene TRBV7-2 combines with J gene TRBJ2-1; maybe TRBD2 (6 bases). The germline V gene has CDR1 SGHTA and CDR2 FQGNSA. The CDR3 is 16 residues long. V lost 10 bases and J 0 bases, leaving 19 bases between the germline ends. CDR3 bases: TGTGCCACCTACGGCTCAGGGAGGAGCTCCTACAATGAGCAGTTCTTC. As protein: CATYGSGRSSYNEQFF.

The V and J genes are TRBV7-2 and TRBJ2-3, with 7 bases matching TRBD2. Germline CDR1 is SGHTA and CDR2 is FQGNSA. CDR3 length: 17 residues. J lost 3 bases, V lost 4 bases, and 13 bases had no gene match. The CDR3 reads CASSSGLGRGGTDTQYF. DNA for the CDR3: TGTGCCAGCAGCTCAGGGCTTGGGCGCGGGGGAACAGATACGCAGTATTTT. The variable domain in full, completed from reference TRBV7-2 and TRBJ2-3, reads GAGVSQSPSNKVTEKGKDVELRCDPISGHTALYWYRQSLGQGLEFLIYFQGNSAPDKSGLPSDRFSAERTGGSVSTLTIQRTQQEDSAVYLCASSSGLGRGGTDTQYFGPGTRLTVL.

The rearrangement uses TRBV20-1 and TRBJ2-3; 7 bases map to TRBD1. V shed 4 bases and J 6 bases; nucleotides not matched to a gene: 16. The CDR3 length is 16 residues. Germline CDR1 DFQATT, CDR2 SNEGSKA (reference sequence). CDR3 DNA sequence: TGCAGTGCTACCTCTCCCGGGACAGATGGGGTGGATACGCAGTATTTT. It is translated as CSATSPGTDGVDTQYF.

In this sample, this clonotype turned up once. V usage is TRBV4-2 and J usage is TRBJ2-1; D unresolved. CDR1 LGHNA and CDR2 YNFKEQ come from the germline V gene. CDR3 length: 14 amino acids. Trimming removed 4 bases from V and 5 bases from J, with 12 bases in between. The CDR3 bases are TGTGCCAGCAGCCCTTTGGGCACCAACAATGAGCAGTTCTTC. It specifies CASSPLGTNNEQFF.

CDR3 amino acids: CASSFLDSRTDTQYF. The CDR3 DNA follows: TGCGCCAGCAGCTTCCTCGACTCTCGCACAGATACGCAGTATTTT. J is TRBJ2-3 and V is TRBV5-1, with D uncertain. Per the germline V gene, CDR1 is SGHRS and CDR2 is YFSETQ. V was trimmed by 2 bases and J by 1 base, leaving 11 bases between them. This CDR3 comprises 15 residues.

This clonotype was picked up a small number of times. The chain recombines TRBV4-2 with TRBJ2-7, with D unresolved. V lost 0 bases and J 4 bases, leaving 13 bases between the germline ends. There are 15 residues in the CDR3. The germline CDR1 and CDR2 sequences are LGHNA and YNFKEQ. DNA for the CDR3: TGTGCCAGCAGCCAAGATCGATCACGTAGGTACGAGCAGTACTTC. As protein: CASSQDRSRRYEQYF.